The 9 T cell receptor beta chains reported below all come from one sample, sequenced in a study of blood T cell repertoires in COVID-19. Using immunoSEQ multiplex PCR, the repertoire was profiled, and TCRdb retains in-frame clones only, with some absent. The data contain fewer than 200,000 clones, roughly 86% of them singletons. Sequences were obtained from peripheral blood. The receptors were gathered from a man aged 35-49 years with active or convalescent COVID-19.

V is TRBV28 and J is TRBJ1-5, with 8 bases aligning to TRBD1. Germline V CDR1 and CDR2: MDHEN, SYDVKM. CDR3 size: 14 residues. Trimming at V came to 2 bases and at J to 5 bases, leaving 2 bases not matched to a gene. The CDR3 region has the DNA TGTGCCAGCAGTTTACCAGGGGGCTATCAGCCCCAGCATTTT. Its translation is CASSLPGGYQPQHF.

The chain links TRBV3-1 (or the pseudogene TRBV3-2) to TRBJ1-1; possibly TRBD1 for D (6 bases). The germline gives CDR1 LGHDT, CDR2 YNNKEL (reference sequence). V lost 0 bases, J lost 0 bases, and 8 bases lay in between. The CDR3 runs to 15 residues. The CDR3 region is CASSQETGMNTEAFF. CDR3 sequence (DNA): TGTGCCAGCAGCCAAGAGACAGGCATGAACACTGAAGCTTTCTTT.

The CDR3 loop reads CASSLGDSGGNEQFF. The CDR3, as DNA: TGTGCCAGCAGCTTGGGTGATAGCGGGGGCAATGAGCAGTTCTTC. The J gene is TRBJ2-1, the V gene TRBV5-4; 9 bases line up with TRBD2. J lost 6 bases, V lost 0 bases, and 4 bases had no gene match. This CDR3 contains 15 residues. CDR1 is SGHNT, CDR2 YYREEE, per germline (reference sequence).

About this clone itself: Additional DNA sequences in this sample encode the identical CDR3. The chain recombines TRBV30 with TRBJ1-5; 8 nucleotides align to TRBD1. The V gene end was trimmed by 5 bases and the J gene end by 6 bases; junction bases not matched to a gene: 3. The CDR3 sequence is 12 residues long. In germline, CDR1 is GTSNPN, CDR2 SVGIG (reference sequence). In DNA form, the CDR3 reads TGTGCCTGGGACAGGGGAGGTCAGCCCCAGCATTTT. Its protein is CAWDRGGQPQHF.

V is TRBV27 and J is TRBJ2-3; TRBD1 agrees at 7 bases. The CDR3 is 16 residues long. After removal of 5 bases from V and 2 bases from J, the junction contained 10 bases not matched to a gene. Germline V gene data show CDR1 as MNHEY and CDR2 as SMNVEV (reference sequence). Here the CDR3 DNA reads TGTGCCAGCAGTCAAAACAGGGGTTTTCCCACAGATACGCAGTATTTT. Encoded protein: CASSQNRGFPTDTQYF.

The gene calls are TRBV15 and TRBJ2-7; 7 bases are shared with TRBD1. Germline lookup yields CDR1 LNHNV and CDR2 YYDKDF (reference sequence). The CDR3 consists of 16 residues. Losses at the gene ends were 3 bases for V and 7 bases for J; bases not matched to a gene: 15. The CDR3 loop reads CATSSTGTVKLLEQYF. The CDR3 coding sequence is TGTGCCACCAGCAGCACTGGGACAGTAAAACTTTTGGAGCAGTACTTC. The full variable domain, rest sourced from reference TRBV15 and TRBJ2-7, is DAMVIQNPRYQVTQFGKPVTLSCSQTLNHNVMYWYQQKSSQAPKLLFHYYDKDFNNEADTPDNFQSRRPNTSFCFLDIRSPGLGDTAMYLCATSSTGTVKLLEQYFGPGTRLTVT.

This clone was seen a handful of times. The V gene is TRBV4-3, the J gene TRBJ1-2; D gene unclear. Germline CDR1 LGHNA, CDR2 YSLEER. V gave up 1 base and J gave up 3 bases, with 12 bases separating them. CDR3 size: 15 residues. CDR3 DNA: TGCGCCAGCAGCCAAGGGAGAAAAGCTTACTATGGCTACACCTTC. This sequence encodes CASSQGRKAYYGYTF.

The chain uses TRBV28 and TRBJ2-5; 11 bases align to TRBD2. CDR1 is MDHEN, CDR2 SYDVKM, per germline. The CDR3 contains 15 residues. J lost 5 bases, V lost 4 bases, and 6 bases had no gene match. The CDR3 DNA reads TGTGCCAGCAGTTCCGTAGCGGGGGGGCGGGAGACCCAGTACTTC. Its translation is CASSSVAGGRETQYF.

A remark on this clone: One junction end disagrees with the germline gene, perhaps due to a read error. This chain connects TRBV7-7 to TRBJ2-2; D may be TRBD1 (5 bases). This CDR3 region has 15 residues. Germline CDR1 is SSHAT and CDR2 is FNYEAQ (reference sequence). CDR3 region: CASSLEAGRTGELFF. The CDR3, as DNA: TGTGCTAGCAGCTTAGAGGCAGGGCGGACCGGGGAGCTGTTTTTT.